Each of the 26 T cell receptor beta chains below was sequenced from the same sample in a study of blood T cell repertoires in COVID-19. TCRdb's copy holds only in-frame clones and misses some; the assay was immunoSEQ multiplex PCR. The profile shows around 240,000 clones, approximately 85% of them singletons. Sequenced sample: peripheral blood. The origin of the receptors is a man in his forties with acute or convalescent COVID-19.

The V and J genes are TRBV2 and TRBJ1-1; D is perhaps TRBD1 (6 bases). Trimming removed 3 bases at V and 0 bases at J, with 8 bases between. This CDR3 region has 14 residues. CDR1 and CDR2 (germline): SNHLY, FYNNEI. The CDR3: CASSEQGMNTEAFF. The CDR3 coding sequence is TGTGCCAGCAGTGAGCAGGGGATGAACACTGAAGCTTTCTTT.

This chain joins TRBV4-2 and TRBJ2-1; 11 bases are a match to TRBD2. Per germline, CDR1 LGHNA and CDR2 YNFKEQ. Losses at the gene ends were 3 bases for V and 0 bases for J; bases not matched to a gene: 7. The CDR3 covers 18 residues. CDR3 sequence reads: CASSHYTSGGFSYNEQFF. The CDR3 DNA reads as TGTGCCAGCAGCCATTATACTAGCGGGGGTTTCTCCTACAATGAGCAGTTCTTC.

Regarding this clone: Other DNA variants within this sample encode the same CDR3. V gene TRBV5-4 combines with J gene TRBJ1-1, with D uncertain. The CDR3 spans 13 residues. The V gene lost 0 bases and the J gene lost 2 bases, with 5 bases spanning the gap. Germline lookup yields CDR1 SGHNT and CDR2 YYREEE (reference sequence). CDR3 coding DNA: TGTGCCAGCAGCTTGGACAGTAACACTGAAGCTTTCTTT. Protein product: CASSLDSNTEAFF.

CDR3 in DNA: TGTGCCAGCAGCTGGACTAGCGGGGGGTTGAATACGCAGTATTTT. Translating gives CASSWTSGGLNTQYF. The rearrangement uses TRBV5-6 and TRBJ2-3; TRBD2 matches 14 bases. This CDR3 contains 15 residues. The V and J ends lost 3 bases and 7 bases, in that order; junction bases with no gene match: 4. Germline V lookup: CDR1 SGHDT, CDR2 YYEEEE.

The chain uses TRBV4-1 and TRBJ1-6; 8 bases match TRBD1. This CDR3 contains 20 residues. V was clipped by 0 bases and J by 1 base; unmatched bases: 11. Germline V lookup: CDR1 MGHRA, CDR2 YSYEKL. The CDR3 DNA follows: TGCGCCAGCAGCCAAGATTCAGGGACAGGCACCTTTTCCTATAATTCACCCCTCCACTTT. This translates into CASSQDSGTGTFSYNSPLHF.

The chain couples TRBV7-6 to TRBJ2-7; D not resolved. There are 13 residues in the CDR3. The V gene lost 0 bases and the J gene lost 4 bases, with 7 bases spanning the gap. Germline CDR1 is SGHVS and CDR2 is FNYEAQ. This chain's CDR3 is CASSLARGYEQYF. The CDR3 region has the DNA TGTGCCAGCAGCTTAGCGCGAGGATACGAGCAGTACTTC. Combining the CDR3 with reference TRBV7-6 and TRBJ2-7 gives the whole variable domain GAGVSQSPRYKVTKRGQDVALRCDPISGHVSLYWYRQALGQGPEFLTYFNYEAQQDKSGLPNDRFSAERPEGSISTLTIQRTEQRDSAMYRCASSLARGYEQYFGPGTRLTVT.

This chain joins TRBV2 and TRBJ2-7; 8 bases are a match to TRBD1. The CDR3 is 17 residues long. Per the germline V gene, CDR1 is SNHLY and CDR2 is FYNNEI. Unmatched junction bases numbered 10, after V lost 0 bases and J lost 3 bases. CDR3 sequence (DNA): TGTGCCAGCAGTGAAGCGCTTACCGGGACAGGATACTACGAGCAGTACTTC. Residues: CASSEALTGTGYYEQYF. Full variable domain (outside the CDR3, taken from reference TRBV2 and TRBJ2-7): EPEVTQTPSHQVTQMGQEVILRCVPISNHLYFYWYRQILGQKVEFLVSFYNNEISEKSEIFDDQFSVERPDGSNFTLKIRSTKLEDSAMYFCASSEALTGTGYYEQYFGPGTRLTVT.

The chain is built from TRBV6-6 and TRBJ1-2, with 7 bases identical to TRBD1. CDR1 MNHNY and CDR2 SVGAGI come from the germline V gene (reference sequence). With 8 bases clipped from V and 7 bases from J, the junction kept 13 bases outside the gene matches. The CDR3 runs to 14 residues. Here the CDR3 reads CASRREGARGGYTF. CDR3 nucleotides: TGTGCCAGCCGGCGGGAGGGGGCTAGGGGTGGCTACACCTTC.

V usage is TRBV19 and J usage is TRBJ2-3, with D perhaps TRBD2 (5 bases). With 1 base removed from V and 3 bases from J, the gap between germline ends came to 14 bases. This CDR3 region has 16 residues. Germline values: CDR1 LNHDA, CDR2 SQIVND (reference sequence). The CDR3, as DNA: TGTGCCAGTAGTATAGGAATAGGGAGAAGGACAGATACGCAGTATTTT. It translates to CASSIGIGRRTDTQYF.

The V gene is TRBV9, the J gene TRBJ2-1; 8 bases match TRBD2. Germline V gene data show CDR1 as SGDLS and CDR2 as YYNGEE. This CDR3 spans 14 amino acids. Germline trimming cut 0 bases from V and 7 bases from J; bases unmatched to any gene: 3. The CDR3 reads CASSVAGGRNEQFF. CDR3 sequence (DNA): TGTGCCAGCAGCGTAGCGGGGGGGCGAAATGAGCAGTTCTTC.

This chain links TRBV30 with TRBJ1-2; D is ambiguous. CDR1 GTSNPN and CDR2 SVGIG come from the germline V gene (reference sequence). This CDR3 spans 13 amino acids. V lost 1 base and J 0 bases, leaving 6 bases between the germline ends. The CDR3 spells CAWSGVANYGYTF. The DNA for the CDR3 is TGTGCCTGGAGTGGCGTAGCTAACTATGGCTACACCTTC.

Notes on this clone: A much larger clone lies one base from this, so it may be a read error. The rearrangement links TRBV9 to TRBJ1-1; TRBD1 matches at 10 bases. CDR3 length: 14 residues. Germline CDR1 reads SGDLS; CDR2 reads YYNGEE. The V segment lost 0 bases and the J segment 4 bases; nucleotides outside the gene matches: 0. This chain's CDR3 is CASSVGTGGTEAFF. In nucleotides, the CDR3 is TGTGCCAGCAGCGTAGGGACAGGGGGCACTGAAGCTTTCTTT.

The CDR3 region is CASQPGQEYNEQFF. The CDR3 DNA reads TGTGCCAGTCAACCGGGACAGGAGTATAATGAGCAGTTCTTC. V usage is TRBV19 and J usage is TRBJ2-1; 8 bases match TRBD1. Germline V lookup: CDR1 LNHDA, CDR2 SQIVND (reference sequence). CDR3 size: 14 residues. The trim removed 8 bases at V and 7 bases at J, leaving 10 bases unmatched.

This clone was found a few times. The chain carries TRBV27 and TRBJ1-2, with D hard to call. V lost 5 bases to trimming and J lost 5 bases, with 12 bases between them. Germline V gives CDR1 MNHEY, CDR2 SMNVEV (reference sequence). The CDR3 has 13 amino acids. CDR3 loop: CASSRSVGYGYTF. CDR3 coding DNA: TGTGCCAGCAGTCGATCGGTCGGGTATGGCTACACCTTC.

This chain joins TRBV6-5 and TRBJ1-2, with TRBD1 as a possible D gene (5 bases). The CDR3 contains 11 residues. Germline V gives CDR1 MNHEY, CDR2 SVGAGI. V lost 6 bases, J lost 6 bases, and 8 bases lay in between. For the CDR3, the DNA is TGTGCCAGCAGGGGGCTCGATGGCTACACCTTC. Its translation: CASRGLDGYTF.

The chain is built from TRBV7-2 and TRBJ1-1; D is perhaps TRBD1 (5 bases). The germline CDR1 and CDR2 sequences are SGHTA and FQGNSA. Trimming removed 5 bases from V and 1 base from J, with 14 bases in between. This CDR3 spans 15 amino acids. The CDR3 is CASSLYRRGNTEAFF. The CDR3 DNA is TGTGCCAGCAGCCTGTACAGGCGTGGGAACACTGAAGCTTTCTTT.

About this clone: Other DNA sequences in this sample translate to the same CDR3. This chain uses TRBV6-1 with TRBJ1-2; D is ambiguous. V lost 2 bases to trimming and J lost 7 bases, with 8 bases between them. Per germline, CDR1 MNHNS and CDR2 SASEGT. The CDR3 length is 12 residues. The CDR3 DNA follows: TGTGCCAGCAGTGAACGGGGATCTGGCTACACCTTC. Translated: CASSERGSGYTF.

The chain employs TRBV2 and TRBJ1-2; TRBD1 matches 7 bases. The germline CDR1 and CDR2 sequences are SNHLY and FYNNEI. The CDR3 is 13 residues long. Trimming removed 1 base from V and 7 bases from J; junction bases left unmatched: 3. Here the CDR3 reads CASSEVGDSGYTF. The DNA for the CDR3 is TGTGCCAGCAGTGAAGTAGGGGACAGTGGCTACACCTTC.

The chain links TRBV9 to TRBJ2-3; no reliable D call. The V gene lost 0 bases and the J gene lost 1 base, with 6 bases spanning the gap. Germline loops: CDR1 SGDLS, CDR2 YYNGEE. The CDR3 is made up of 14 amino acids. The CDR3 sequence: CASSVDLRTDTQYF. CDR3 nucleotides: TGTGCCAGCAGCGTAGATCTCCGCACAGATACGCAGTATTTT.

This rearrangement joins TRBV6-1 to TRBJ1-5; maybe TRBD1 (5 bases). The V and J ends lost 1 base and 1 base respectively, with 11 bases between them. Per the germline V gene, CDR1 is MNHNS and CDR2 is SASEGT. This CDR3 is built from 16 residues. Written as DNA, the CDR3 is TGTGCCAGCAGTGAAGGAAGGGGAAGAAGCAATCAGCCCCAGCATTTT. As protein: CASSEGRGRSNQPQHF.

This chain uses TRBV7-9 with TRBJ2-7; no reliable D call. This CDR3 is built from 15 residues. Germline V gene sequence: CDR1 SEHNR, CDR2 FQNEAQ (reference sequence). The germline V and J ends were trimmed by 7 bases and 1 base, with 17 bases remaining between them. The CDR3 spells CASTLGSGLSYEQYF. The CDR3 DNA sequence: TGTGCCAGCACCCTCGGATCCGGGTTATCCTACGAGCAGTACTTC. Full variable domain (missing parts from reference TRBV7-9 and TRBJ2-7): DTGVSQNPRHKITKRGQNVTFRCDPISEHNRLYWYRQTLGQGPEFLTYFQNEAQLEKSRLLSDRFSAERPKGSFSTLEIQRTEQGDSAMYLCASTLGSGLSYEQYFGPGTRLTVT.

DNA for the CDR3: TGCGCCAGCAGCGCCCGACAGGGGGTGAACACTGAAGCTTTCTTT. Its translation is CASSARQGVNTEAFF. The chain joins TRBV4-1 to TRBJ1-1, with 9 bases matching TRBD1. Trimming removed 5 bases from V and 0 bases from J; junction bases left unmatched: 4. The CDR3 spans 15 residues. Germline V gives CDR1 MGHRA, CDR2 YSYEKL.

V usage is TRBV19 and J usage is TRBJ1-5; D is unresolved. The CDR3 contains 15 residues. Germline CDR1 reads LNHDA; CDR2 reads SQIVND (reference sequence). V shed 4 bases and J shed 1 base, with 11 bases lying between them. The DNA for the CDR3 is TGTGCCAGTAGTACCAACTTGGTAAGCAATCAGCCCCAGCATTTT. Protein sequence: CASSTNLVSNQPQHF.

CDR3 in DNA: TGTGCCAGCAGCCAAGGTAGTGTCTACAGGCGGAACACTGAAGCTTTCTTT. Its protein product is CASSQGSVYRRNTEAFF. This chain uses TRBV3-1 (or the pseudogene TRBV3-2) with TRBJ1-1; the D gene is possibly TRBD1 (5 bases). Germline V gene data show CDR1 as LGHDT and CDR2 as YNNKEL (reference sequence). This CDR3 region has 17 residues. V was cut by 1 base and J by 1 base, with 16 bases left in between.

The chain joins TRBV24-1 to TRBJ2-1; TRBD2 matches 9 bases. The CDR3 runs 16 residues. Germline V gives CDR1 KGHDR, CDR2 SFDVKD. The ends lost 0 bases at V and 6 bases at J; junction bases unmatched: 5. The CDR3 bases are TGTGCCACCAGTGATTTGCAGGCTAGCGGGGTCAATGAGCAGTTCTTC. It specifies CATSDLQASGVNEQFF.

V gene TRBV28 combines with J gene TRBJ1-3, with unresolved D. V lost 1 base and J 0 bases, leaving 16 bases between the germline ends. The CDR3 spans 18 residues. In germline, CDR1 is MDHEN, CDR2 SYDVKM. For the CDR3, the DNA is TGTGCCAGCAGTTTATATGCCCCGGGTCAAAGCTCTGGAAACACCATATATTTT. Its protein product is CASSLYAPGQSSGNTIYF. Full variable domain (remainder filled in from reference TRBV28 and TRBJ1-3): DVKVTQSSRYLVKRTGEKVFLECVQDMDHENMFWYRQDPGLGLRLIYFSYDVKMKEKGDIPEGYSVSREKKERFSLILESASTNQTSMYLCASSLYAPGQSSGNTIYFGEGSWLTVV.